Listed here is a single T cell receptor beta chain. Its antigen target is currently unknown. Qualities for individual bases were not recorded, and no much larger clone is one base off. The library was produced with the immunoSEQ multiplex PCR assay. TCRdb stores this immuneACCESS table with in-frame sequences only. Part of the clones is absent; in the studies checked, under half of the shortfall reflects unresolved V genes, and no reason is known for the rest. Here the sample has roughly 80,000 clones; 90% to 98% occur a single time. The ten biggest clones cover around 0.2% of the sample. This sample is drawn from a study of technical replicates of blood from a handful of donors (dated by TCRdb to 2015 to 2018). The V and J ends are trimmed by 7 bases and 3 bases, leaving 5 bases between them. Per the germline V gene, SGHNT is the CDR1 and YENEEA is the CDR2. Including cysteine and phenylalanine, the CDR3 has 11 amino acids. Only the CDR3 DNA stays, 33 bases, in frame from base 1.

The sequence derives from a human donor in good health. Sequencing input: T cells isolated from PBMCs. The V gene is TRBV11-3 and the J gene is TRBJ2-3; the D gene is unclear. The base sequence is TGTGCCAGCACGGGTACAGATACGCAGTATTTT. Its translation is CASTGTDTQYF.